Shown below are 18 T cell receptor beta chains from a single sample sequenced in a study of neurological immune-mediated disorders. TCRdb used MiXCR to reprocess the 5' RACE reads, holding one entry per CDR3 protein. The table includes tens of thousands of distinct CDR3 sequences, 3% detected once. Sequences were obtained from PBMCs. These receptors were obtained from a woman aged 45-65 years with multiple sclerosis.

This chain uses TRBV30 with TRBJ2-3; D is uncertain. Per germline, CDR1 GTSNPN and CDR2 SVGIG (reference sequence). CDR3 length: 13 residues. Trimming removed 3 bases from V and 5 bases from J, with 12 bases in between. The CDR3 sequence is CAWSPGLQDTQYF. CDR3 sequence (DNA): TGTGCCTGGAGCCCGGGCCTCCAAGATACGCAGTATTTT.

Many counts were recorded for this clonotype. The rearrangement links TRBV12-3 or TRBV12-4 to TRBJ2-1; 11 bases map to TRBD2. J gave up 7 bases and V 5 bases, and 7 bases lay outside the gene matches. The CDR3 has 15 amino acids. CDR3 sequence (DNA): TGTGCCAGCAGTATCCTAGCGGGAGGCAGGAATGAGCAGTTCTTC. This translates into CASSILAGGRNEQFF.

There are many counts of this clonotype. The chain couples TRBV7-2 to TRBJ2-1; D is unclear. The CDR3 consists of 16 residues. The V and J ends lost 5 bases and 3 bases respectively, with 17 bases between them. The germline CDR1 and CDR2 sequences are SGHTA and FQGNSA. CDR3 bases: TGTGCCAGCAGCGACCTTGGGCGGTTGCACTACAATGAGCAGTTCTTC. Translation: CASSDLGRLHYNEQFF.

This clonotype has a handful of counts. A much larger clone sits a single nucleotide away, making a read error possible. J is TRBJ2-7 and V is TRBV20-1, with a weak D call TRBD1 (5 bases). Germline CDR1 reads DFQATT; CDR2 reads SNEGSKA (reference sequence). This CDR3 has 17 amino acids. DNA of the CDR3: TGCAGTGCTAGATTGTTTTCGGACACCCCGCCGTCCTACGTGCAGTACTTC. Encoded protein: CSARLFSDTPPSYVQYF.

Ten or more counts support this clonotype. This chain connects TRBV20-1 to TRBJ1-2; tentatively, D is TRBD1 (5 bases). Trimming took 7 bases from V and 8 from J, leaving 20 bases between them. Germline CDR1 DFQATT, CDR2 SNEGSKA (reference sequence). The CDR3 has 13 residues. The CDR3 region is CSVNLRGFHGYTF. CDR3 in DNA: TGCAGTGTTAATCTTAGGGGTTTCCACGGCTACACCTTC.

This clonotype was recorded at least ten times. The chain joins TRBV5-6 to TRBJ2-3; 11 positions agree with TRBD2. This CDR3 has 15 residues. The germline V gene encodes CDR1 SGHDT and CDR2 YYEEEE. Trimming cost V 2 bases and J 4 bases; bases outside gene matches: 3. Here the CDR3 reads CASSFDSGGADTQYF. The DNA for the CDR3 is TGTGCCAGCAGCTTTGATAGCGGGGGGGCAGATACGCAGTATTTT. Together with reference TRBV5-6 and TRBJ2-3, the CDR3 gives the full variable domain: DAGVTQSPTHLIKTRGQQVTLRCSPKSGHDTVSWYQQALGQGPQFIFQYYEEEERQRGNFPDRFSGHQFPNYSSELNVNALLLGDSALYLCASSFDSGGADTQYFGPGTRLTVL.

This clonotype appeared a few times. J is TRBJ2-3 and V is TRBV7-2; D call uncertain. Trimming left V 5 bases short and J 4 bases short, with 10 bases between. The CDR3 has 13 residues. From germline, CDR1 is SGHTA and CDR2 FQGNSA. For the CDR3, the DNA is TGTGCCAGCAGCCCCTACTCCCCAGATACGCAGTATTTT. Translating it yields CASSPYSPDTQYF.

This clonotype occurred many times. The chain joins TRBV6-5 to TRBJ2-1, with a tentative D call TRBD1 (5 bases). Trimming pared 6 bases from V and 2 bases from J, leaving 14 bases between. The germline CDR1 and CDR2 sequences are MNHEY and SVGAGI. The CDR3 loop spans 15 amino acids. The CDR3 sequence: CASRDQGGPYNEQFF. CDR3 in DNA: TGTGCCAGCAGGGATCAGGGTGGCCCCTACAATGAGCAGTTCTTC.

This clonotype was detected ten times or more. The rearrangement links TRBV24-1 to TRBJ2-1; 7 positions agree with TRBD1. This CDR3 region has 16 residues. V shed 1 base and J 4 bases; nucleotides not matched to a gene: 6. The V gene's germline CDR1 is KGHDR and CDR2 SFDVKD. CDR3 bases: TGTGCCACCAGTGATTTCGGGACAGCTTCTTACAATGAGCAGTTCTTC. It codes for CATSDFGTASYNEQFF.

At least ten counts were recorded for this clonotype. The chain carries TRBV21-1 and TRBJ2-5; TRBD1 is the table's D call, not checked against the DNA. TRBV21-1 is a pseudogene locus. CDR3 length: 15 amino acids. CDR3 nucleotide sequence: TGTGCCAGCCGCGCTAAACCGGGACAAGGCGAGACCCAGTACTTC. Translated: CASRAKPGQGETQYF.

This clonotype was seen at least ten times. This rearrangement joins TRBV29-1 to TRBJ1-5; possible D gene TRBD1, 6 bases. The V end was cut by 4 bases, the J end by 5 bases, with 9 bases between. Germline CDR1 SQVTM, CDR2 ANQGSEA. The CDR3 sequence is 12 residues long. CDR3 coding DNA: TGCAGCGTTGGACAGGTGGATCAGCCCCAGCATTTT. Translation gives CSVGQVDQPQHF. The full variable domain, rest sourced from reference TRBV29-1 and TRBJ1-5, is SAVISQKPSRDICQRGTSLTIQCQVDSQVTMMFWYRQQPGQSLTLIATANQGSEATYESGFVIDKFPISRPNLTFSTLTVSNMSPEDSSIYLCSVGQVDQPQHFGDGTRLSIL.

This clonotype was seen many times. The chain carries TRBV15 and TRBJ2-5; D is possibly TRBD1 (7 bases). CDR3 length equals 14 residues. Per the germline V gene, CDR1 is LNHNV and CDR2 is YYDKDF (reference sequence). The V and J ends lost 9 bases and 4 bases respectively, with 18 bases between them. In DNA, the CDR3 is TGTGCCACTAACGGGGGACAGCCGGGAGAGACCCAGTACTTC. As protein: CATNGGQPGETQYF.

The chain carries TRBV15 and TRBJ1-2, with D tentatively TRBD1 (5 bases). The ends were cut back, 0 bases at V and 6 bases at J, with 8 bases in the middle. Germline CDR1 reads LNHNV; CDR2 reads YYDKDF (reference sequence). This CDR3 spans 13 amino acids. The CDR3 bases are TGTGCCACCAGCAGAGAACGGACACATGGCTACACCTTC. Its protein is CATSRERTHGYTF.

This clonotype occurred many times. J is TRBJ1-2 and V is TRBV15, with 7 bases identical to TRBD1. The CDR3 contains 16 residues. V lost 1 base and J lost 8; bases outside the gene matches: 13. Per germline, CDR1 LNHNV and CDR2 YYDKDF (reference sequence). The CDR3 here is CATSRAGRTGVRGYTF. CDR3 coding DNA: TGTGCCACCAGCAGAGCTGGGAGAACAGGGGTTCGAGGCTACACCTTC.

This clonotype was seen many times. This sequence joins TRBV5-6 and TRBJ2-1; the match to TRBD2 covers 13 bases. The length of the CDR3 is 15 residues. The V gene end was trimmed by 1 base and the J gene end by 10 bases; junction bases not matched to a gene: 5. Germline CDR1 and CDR2: SGHDT and YYEEEE. The CDR3 bases are TGTGCCAGCAGCTTGATCGGGACTAGCGGGAAAGAGCAGTTCTTC. Its protein product is CASSLIGTSGKEQFF.

Ten or more counts support this clonotype. As DNA, the CDR3 is TGTGCCAGCAGCAAAGGTCCGACAGGGGAAGAGACCCAGTACTTC. The encoded protein is CASSKGPTGEETQYF. The chain combines TRBV9 with TRBJ2-5; 8 bases are shared with TRBD1. Trimming took 4 bases from V and 3 from J; bases not matched to a gene: 8. The CDR3 is 15 amino acids. CDR1 SGDLS and CDR2 YYNGEE come from the germline V gene.

This clonotype was observed many times. The rearrangement links TRBV20-1 to TRBJ2-7; TRBD2 aligns across 11 bases. V shed 0 bases, J shed 5 bases, and the junction held 12 bases outside the gene matches. Germline values: CDR1 DFQATT, CDR2 SNEGSKA (reference sequence). The CDR3 is made up of 17 amino acids. The chain's CDR3 is CSAREPLASGRSDEQYF. CDR3 in DNA: TGCAGTGCTAGAGAACCCTTGGCTAGCGGGAGGTCTGACGAGCAGTACTTC.

This clonotype was detected many times. This chain links TRBV7-2 with TRBJ2-1; TRBD2 might be the D (6 bases). The CDR3 is made up of 17 amino acids. Trimming stripped 5 bases from V and 7 bases from J, with 24 bases between. CDR1 is SGHTA, CDR2 FQGNSA, per germline. CDR3 sequence: CASSARGTRGGGNEQFF. As DNA, the CDR3 is TGTGCCAGCAGCGCGAGAGGGACTCGCGGAGGAGGGAATGAGCAGTTCTTC.